The 17 T cell receptor beta chains below come from one sample, sequenced in a study of blood T cell repertoires in COVID-19. Sequenced by immunoSEQ multiplex PCR; TCRdb stores in-frame clones only, minus some. The sample records about 120,000 clones, roughly 77% being singletons. Sequences were obtained from peripheral blood. The origin of the receptors is a man aged 60 to 75 with active or convalescent COVID-19.

The chain employs TRBV7-3 and TRBJ2-2, with D possibly matching TRBD1 (6 bases). From germline, CDR1 is SGHTA and CDR2 FQGTGA. V was shortened by 5 bases and J by 5 bases, with 15 bases between the two germline ends. This CDR3 has 15 amino acids. Here the CDR3 DNA reads TGTGCCAGCAGCCCCCGCAGGGGACGTACCGGGGAGCTGTTTTTT. Encoded protein: CASSPRRGRTGELFF.

V and J are TRBV30 and TRBJ2-7, with 7 bases aligning to TRBD2. V was clipped by 5 bases and J by 3 bases; unmatched bases: 10. This CDR3 has 14 residues. Germline assignment: CDR1 GTSNPN and CDR2 SVGIG (reference sequence). The CDR3 sequence is CAWARGEGRYEQYF. In nucleotides, the CDR3 is TGTGCCTGGGCTCGGGGGGAGGGCCGCTACGAGCAGTACTTC.

The rearrangement links TRBV7-2 to TRBJ1-2; no firm D call. The CDR3 is 12 amino acids. Germline CDR1 SGHTA, CDR2 FQGNSA. V lost 2 bases and J 4 bases, leaving 5 bases between the germline ends. Here the CDR3 DNA reads TGTGCCAGCAGCTTAACGAGCTATGGCTACACCTTC. Translated, it gives CASSLTSYGYTF.

This clone was seen only a few times. This chain connects TRBV28 to TRBJ1-2; D may be TRBD1 (6 bases). Trimming left V 7 bases short and J 8 bases short, with 17 bases between. The CDR3 is 13 residues long. Per the germline V gene, CDR1 is MDHEN and CDR2 is SYDVKM. The CDR3 nucleotides are TGTGCCAGCATCCAAAACCCCACAGGGGGCTACACCTTC. Amino acid sequence: CASIQNPTGGYTF.

This clone has just a few counts. V is TRBV28 and J is TRBJ2-3, with 9 positions matching TRBD1. With V trimmed by 4 bases and J by 3 bases, 5 bases remained unmatched. Looked up from germline, CDR1 is MDHEN and CDR2 is SYDVKM. This CDR3 comprises 15 residues. CDR3 DNA: TGTGCCAGCAGTTCCGCCGGACAGGGGACAGATACGCAGTATTTT. This codes for CASSSAGQGTDTQYF.

On this clone itself: Other DNA sequences in the sample encode the same CDR3. V and J are TRBV10-3 and TRBJ2-1, with 8 bases fitting TRBD2. This CDR3 is built from 14 residues. J gave up 6 bases and V 6 bases, and 7 bases lay outside the gene matches. Germline CDR1 and CDR2: ENHRY and SYGVKD. CDR3 region: CAISKRERGNEQFF. The CDR3 region has the DNA TGTGCCATCAGCAAGCGGGAGCGCGGCAATGAGCAGTTCTTC.

This sequence joins TRBV5-6 and TRBJ2-4; the D is unclear. In germline, CDR1 is SGHDT, CDR2 YYEEEE. Trimming pared 1 base from V and 5 bases from J, leaving 4 bases between. The CDR3 totals 12 residues. The CDR3 region is CASSLSENIQYF. CDR3 DNA: TGTGCCAGCAGCTTGTCTGAAAACATTCAGTACTTC.

This chain links TRBV7-5 with TRBJ2-7; the table's D call, TRBD1, has no DNA check behind it. TRBV7-5 is a documented pseudogene. The CDR3 extends over 14 amino acids. The CDR3 is CVRSLRDRTYEQYF. The CDR3 bases are TGTGTCAGAAGCCTCCGGGACAGGACCTACGAGCAGTACTTC.

V is TRBV2 and J is TRBJ2-4, with 7 bases aligning to TRBD1. CDR3 size: 13 residues. Germline lookup yields CDR1 SNHLY and CDR2 FYNNEI. The trim removed 2 bases at V and 9 bases at J, leaving 4 bases unmatched. Here the CDR3 reads CASSERGQTIQYF. The DNA of the CDR3 is TGTGCCAGCAGTGAAAGGGGGCAGACCATTCAGTACTTC.

The chain uses TRBV3-1 (or the pseudogene TRBV3-2) and TRBJ2-7, with 7 positions matching TRBD2. The CDR3 contains 13 residues. Germline-derived CDR1 and CDR2 are LGHDT and YNNKEL (reference sequence). Trimming cost V 4 bases and J 3 bases; bases outside gene matches: 3. In nucleotides, the CDR3 is TGTGCCAGCAGCCTAGGACTAGTCTACGAGCAGTACTTC. This codes for CASSLGLVYEQYF.

This sequence joins TRBV6-5 and TRBJ1-2; D gene uncertain. The CDR3 covers 14 residues. The germline V and J ends were trimmed by 2 bases and 7 bases, with 14 bases remaining between them. CDR1 MNHEY and CDR2 SVGAGI come from the germline V gene. The CDR3 DNA sequence: TGTGCCAGCAGTTACGCGCCATCCGCGCGTGGCTACACCTTC. Its translation is CASSYAPSARGYTF.

The chain is built from TRBV6-5 and TRBJ2-1; 13 nucleotides match TRBD2. The CDR3 extends over 16 amino acids. Germline CDR1 reads MNHEY; CDR2 reads SVGAGI. The junction had 6 bases not matched to a gene; V was cut back by 2 bases and J by 8 bases. The CDR3 spells CASSYGGLAGIDEQFF. The CDR3 DNA reads as TGTGCCAGCAGTTACGGGGGACTAGCGGGAATTGATGAGCAGTTCTTC.

The V call is TRBV4-3, the J call TRBJ1-2, with 9 bases fitting TRBD1. This CDR3 contains 16 residues. Germline CDR1 LGHNA, CDR2 YSLEER. V was pared by 1 base and J by 10 bases, with 13 bases of the junction left unmatched. DNA of the CDR3: TGCGCCAGCAGCCAAGGGTCAGGGGACAGGGTCTTTGTCTACACCTTC. This translates into CASSQGSGDRVFVYTF.

V usage is TRBV28 and J usage is TRBJ2-5; 8 bases fit TRBD1. Germline-derived CDR1 and CDR2 are MDHEN and SYDVKM. The CDR3 is 15 residues long. V was clipped by 5 bases and J by 5 bases; unmatched bases: 10. The DNA of the CDR3 is TGTGCCAGCAGTACACGACAGGGGAGGAGGGAGACCCAGTACTTC. It encodes CASSTRQGRRETQYF.

The chain is built from TRBV11-2 and TRBJ2-5, with 7 bases matching TRBD2. Germline assignment: CDR1 SGHAT and CDR2 FQNNGV. V dropped 3 bases and J dropped 5; count of bases not matched to a gene: 9. CDR3 length equals 15 residues. CDR3 coding DNA: TGTGCCAGCAGCTTTGGCGGGAGATCGGAGGAGACCCAGTACTTC. Protein sequence: CASSFGGRSEETQYF.

The V call is TRBV28, the J call TRBJ2-5, with D possibly TRBD1 on 5 matching bases. The V gene lost 7 bases and the J gene lost 0 bases, with 12 bases spanning the gap. Germline loops: CDR1 MDHEN, CDR2 SYDVKM. This CDR3 has 14 amino acids. The CDR3 bases are TGTGCCAGCACCTTACAGGCCTACCAAGAGACCCAGTACTTC. Its protein is CASTLQAYQETQYF. The entire variable domain, with the rest obtained from reference TRBV28 and TRBJ2-5, is as follows: DVKVTQSSRYLVKRTGEKVFLECVQDMDHENMFWYRQDPGLGLRLIYFSYDVKMKEKGDIPEGYSVSREKKERFSLILESASTNQTSMYLCASTLQAYQETQYFGPGTRLLVL.

The chain's CDR3 is CASSLSSYGDTQYF. Written as DNA, the CDR3 is TGTGCCAGCAGTTTATCGAGCTACGGAGATACGCAGTATTTT. The chain recombines TRBV28 with TRBJ2-3; D remains unclear. Trimming removed 1 base at V and 5 bases at J, with 10 bases between. The CDR3 is made up of 14 amino acids. In germline, CDR1 is MDHEN, CDR2 SYDVKM. Variable domain in full (rest from reference TRBV28 and TRBJ2-3): DVKVTQSSRYLVKRTGEKVFLECVQDMDHENMFWYRQDPGLGLRLIYFSYDVKMKEKGDIPEGYSVSREKKERFSLILESASTNQTSMYLCASSLSSYGDTQYFGPGTRLTVL.